Shown below are 4 T cell receptor beta chains from a single sample sequenced in a study of cytomegalovirus exposure and HLA in healthy donors. PCR primers comprised 60 Vbeta and 13 Jbeta primers. Assay used: immunoSEQ multiplex PCR; TCRdb lists only in-frame clones, some missing. The data contain about 120,000 clones, 82% of them singletons. Material for sequencing was PBMCs. Receptor source: a young woman in good health and CMV-seronegative.

The chain couples TRBV6-1 to TRBJ1-3; D is ambiguous. The germline V gene has CDR1 MNHNS and CDR2 SASEGT. The CDR3 is 15 residues long. V lost 6 bases and J lost 8, with 20 bases in between. This CDR3 reads CASRRTTTSGDTIYF. The CDR3, as DNA: TGTGCCAGCAGACGGACGACTACTTCTGGGGACACCATATATTTT.

This clone showed up just a few times. This rearrangement joins TRBV18 to TRBJ2-7; D is unresolved. The CDR3 contains 14 residues. With 2 bases removed from V and 5 bases from J, the gap between germline ends came to 13 bases. Per the germline V gene, CDR1 is KGHSH and CDR2 is LQKENI. The CDR3 sequence: CASSPGSGRDEQYF. The CDR3 coding sequence is TGTGCCAGCTCACCAGGGTCAGGCCGCGACGAGCAGTACTTC.

V gene TRBV18 combines with J gene TRBJ1-1; D not resolved. CDR3 length equals 14 residues. Germline V gene lookup returns CDR1 KGHSH and CDR2 LQKENI. V shed 6 bases and J shed 2 bases, with 13 bases lying between them. Written as DNA, the CDR3 is TGTGCCAGCTCGCCGGGAGGCGGAAACACTGAAGCTTTCTTT. The encoded protein is CASSPGGGNTEAFF.

V usage is TRBV27 and J usage is TRBJ1-5, with unresolved D. The CDR3 has 13 residues. V was cut by 6 bases and J by 1 base, with 7 bases left in between. Germline values: CDR1 MNHEY, CDR2 SMNVEV (reference sequence). The DNA of the CDR3 is TGTGCCAGCAGACTCTCAAGCAATCAGCCCCAGCATTTT. It encodes CASRLSSNQPQHF.